This T cell receptor (beta chain) was sequenced for a study of early T cells in non-severe SARS-CoV-2 infection. V lost 1 base and J 5 bases, leaving 17 bases between the germline ends. Germline assignment: CDR1 MGHRA and CDR2 YSYEKL. The CDR3 loop spans 16 amino acids. One entry per CDR3 protein results from TCRdb running MiXCR on the 5' RACE reads. The data contain around 58,000 distinct CDR3 sequences, under 15% of them seen just once; the ten biggest clones take up 10%. This chain joins TRBV4-1 and TRBJ2-5; D gene uncertain. The TCR sequence derives from an adult who was a healthcare worker with PCR-confirmed SARS-CoV-2 infection or an uninfected control (not recorded which). Here the sequenced sample was whole blood, taken at baseline. This CDR3 is CASSQVNLLTAETQYF. For the CDR3, the DNA is TGCGCCAGCAGCCAAGTCAACCTCTTGACCGCGGAGACCCAGTACTTC.